This T cell receptor (beta chain) was obtained from a study of T cell clones after liver transplantation. Study-wide background: A pre-transplant mixed lymphocyte reaction with TCRbeta sequencing defined graft-donor-reactive clones followed in post-transplant blood. Apart from a few HCV-positive recipients, transplants were for non-autoimmune, non-viral reasons. General study points: Post-transplant, graft-donor-reactive CD4 TCRbeta sequences in blood dropped significantly in most of the 8 subjects.

Germline lookup yields CDR1 SGHNT and CDR2 YYREEE (reference sequence). CDR3 length: 15 amino acids. Trimming took 4 bases from V and 8 from J; bases not matched to a gene: 7. Ten or more counts support this clone. The antigen is undetermined. Only in-frame clones appear in the TCRdb table, and some are missing; sequencing was by immunoSEQ multiplex PCR. The sample lists tens of thousands of clones; 71% were seen once. The rearrangement uses TRBV5-4 and TRBJ1-4, with TRBD1 matching over 11 bases. The sequencing used CD4+ T cells from blood, collected before liver transplant. This clonotype was sampled from a human donor who received a liver transplant. CDR3 sequence reads: CASSPRTGGMEKLFF. The CDR3 DNA sequence: TGTGCCAGCAGCCCGCGGACAGGGGGCATGGAAAAACTGTTTTTT.